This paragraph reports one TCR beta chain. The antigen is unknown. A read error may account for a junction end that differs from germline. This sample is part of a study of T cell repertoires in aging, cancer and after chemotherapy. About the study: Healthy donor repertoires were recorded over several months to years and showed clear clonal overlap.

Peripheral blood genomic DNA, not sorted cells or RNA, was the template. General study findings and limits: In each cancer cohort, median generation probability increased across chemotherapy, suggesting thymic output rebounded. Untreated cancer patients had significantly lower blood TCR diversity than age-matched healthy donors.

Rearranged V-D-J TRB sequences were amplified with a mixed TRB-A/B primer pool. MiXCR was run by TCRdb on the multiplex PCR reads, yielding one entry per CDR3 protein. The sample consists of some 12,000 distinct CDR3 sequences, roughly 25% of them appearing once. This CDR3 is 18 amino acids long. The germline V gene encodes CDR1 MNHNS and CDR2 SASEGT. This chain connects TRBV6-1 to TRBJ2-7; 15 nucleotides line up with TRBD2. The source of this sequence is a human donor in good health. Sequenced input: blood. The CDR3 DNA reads TGTGCCATCAGTGAAAGGACTAGCGGGGGGGCAGACGTGTTAGAGCAGTACTTC. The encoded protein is CAISERTSGGADVLEQYF.